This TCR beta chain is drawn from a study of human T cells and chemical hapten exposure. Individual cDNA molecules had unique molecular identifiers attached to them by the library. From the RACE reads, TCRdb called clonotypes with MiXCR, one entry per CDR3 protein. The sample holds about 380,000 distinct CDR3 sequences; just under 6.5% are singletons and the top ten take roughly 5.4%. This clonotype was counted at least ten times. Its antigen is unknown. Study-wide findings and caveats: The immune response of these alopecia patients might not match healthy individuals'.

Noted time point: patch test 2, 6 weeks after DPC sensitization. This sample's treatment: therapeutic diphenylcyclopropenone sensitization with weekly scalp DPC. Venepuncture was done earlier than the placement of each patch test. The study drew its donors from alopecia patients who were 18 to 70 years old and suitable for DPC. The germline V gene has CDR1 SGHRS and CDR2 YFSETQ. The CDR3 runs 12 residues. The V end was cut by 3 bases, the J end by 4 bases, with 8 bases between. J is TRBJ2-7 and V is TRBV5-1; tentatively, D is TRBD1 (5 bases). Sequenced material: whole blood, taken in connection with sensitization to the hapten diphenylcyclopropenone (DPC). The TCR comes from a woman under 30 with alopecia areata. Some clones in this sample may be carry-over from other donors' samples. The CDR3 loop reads CASSSQGYEQYF. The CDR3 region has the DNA TGCGCCAGCAGCTCCCAGGGTTACGAGCAGTACTTC.